The sequence of this T cell receptor beta chain was determined in a study of T cell changes during pregnancy in multiple sclerosis. Measured with immunoSEQ multiplex PCR; TCRdb has only the in-frame clones, and not every one. The sample lists around 36,000 clones; 91% were seen once. CDR1 and CDR2 from the germline V gene are LNHDA and SQIVND (reference sequence). V lost 5 bases, J lost 2 bases, and 6 bases stayed unmatched. The CDR3 spans 16 residues. This chain connects TRBV19 to TRBJ1-5; 10 nucleotides match TRBD1. The sequence was obtained from a female donor with multiple sclerosis, enrolled in a pregnancy study. Source: CD8+ T cells from peripheral blood mononuclear cells, taken before pregnancy. Here the CDR3 reads CASSLGTGAGNQPQHF. CDR3 coding DNA: TGTGCCAGTAGTCTCGGGACAGGGGCTGGCAATCAGCCCCAGCATTTT. Combining the CDR3 with reference TRBV19 and TRBJ1-5 gives the whole variable domain DGGITQSPKYLFRKEGQNVTLSCEQNLNHDAMYWYRQDPGQGLRLIYYSQIVNDFQKGDIAEGYSVSREKKESFPLTVTSAQKNPTAFYLCASSLGTGAGNQPQHFGDGTRLSIL.